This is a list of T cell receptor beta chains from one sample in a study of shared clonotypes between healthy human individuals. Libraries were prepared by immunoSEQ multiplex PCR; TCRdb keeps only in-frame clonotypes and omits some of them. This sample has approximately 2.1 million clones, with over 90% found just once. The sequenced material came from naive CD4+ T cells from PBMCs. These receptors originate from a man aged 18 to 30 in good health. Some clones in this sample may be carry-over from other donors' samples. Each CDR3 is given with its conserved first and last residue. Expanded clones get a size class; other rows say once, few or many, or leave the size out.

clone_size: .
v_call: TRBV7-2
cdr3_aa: CASSLNRGYTGELFF

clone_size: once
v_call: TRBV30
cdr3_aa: CARTSLATYNEQFF

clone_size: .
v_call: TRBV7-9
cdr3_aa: CASSLEAGELFF

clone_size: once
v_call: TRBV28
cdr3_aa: CASSLASAHLSYEQYF

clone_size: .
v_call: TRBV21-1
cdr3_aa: CASSDKKYTQYF

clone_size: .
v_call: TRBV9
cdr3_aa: CASSPEGSSYNEQFF

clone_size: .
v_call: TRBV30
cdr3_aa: CAWSGSMNTEAFF

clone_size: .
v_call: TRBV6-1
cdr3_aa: CASSEKGGYYEQYF

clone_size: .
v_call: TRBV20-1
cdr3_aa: CSGRGSGELFF

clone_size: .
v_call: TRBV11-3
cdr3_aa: CASSLGGSGITDTQYF

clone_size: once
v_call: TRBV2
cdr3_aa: CASSLDRGPTQYF

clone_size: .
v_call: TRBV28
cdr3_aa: CASSLRPLRAGANVLTF

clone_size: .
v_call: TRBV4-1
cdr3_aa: CASSPFERLSGGYTF

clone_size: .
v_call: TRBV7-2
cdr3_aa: CASSFIGTSGGSTDTQYF

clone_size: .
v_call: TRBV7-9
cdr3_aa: CASTLSGVSTDTQYF

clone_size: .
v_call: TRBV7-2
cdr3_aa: CASSFGGGYGYTF

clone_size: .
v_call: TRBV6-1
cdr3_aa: CASSDHRGPTNEKLFF

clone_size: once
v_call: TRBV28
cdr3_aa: CASSSPPSGSYEQYF

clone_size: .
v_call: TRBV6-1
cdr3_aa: CASSEGYRDHHGELFF

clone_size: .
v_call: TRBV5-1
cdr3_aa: CASSLGLAGFPSTDTQYF

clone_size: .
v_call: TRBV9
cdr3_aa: CASSVAPMTGTETQYF

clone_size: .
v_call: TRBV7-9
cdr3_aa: CASSRKSLNGF

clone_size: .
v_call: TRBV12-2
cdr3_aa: CASRLAEGTVCNQPQHF

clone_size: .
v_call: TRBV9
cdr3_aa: CASSPGQGANEQFF

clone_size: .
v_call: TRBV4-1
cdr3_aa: CASSHQRTSGSVDEQFF

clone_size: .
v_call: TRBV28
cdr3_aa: CASKGQGLSYEQYF

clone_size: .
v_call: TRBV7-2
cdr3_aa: CASSTGTGAYNEQFF

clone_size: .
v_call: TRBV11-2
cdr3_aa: CASSLSGNTIYF

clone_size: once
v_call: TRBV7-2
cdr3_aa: CASSLVGTTLNQPQHF

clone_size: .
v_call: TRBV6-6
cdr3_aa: CASSFLLGPTYEQYF

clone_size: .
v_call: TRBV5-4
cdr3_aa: CASSFGLAGYNEQFF

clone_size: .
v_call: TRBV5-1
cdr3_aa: CASSSHPLSYEQYF

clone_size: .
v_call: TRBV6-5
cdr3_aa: CARSFGETQYF

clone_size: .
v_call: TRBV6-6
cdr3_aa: CASTQGGVQYF

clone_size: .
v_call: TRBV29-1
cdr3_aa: CSVEDWASGGYEQYF

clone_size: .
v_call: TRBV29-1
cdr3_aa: CSGGDIPYEQYF

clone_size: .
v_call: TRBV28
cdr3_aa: CASSLQGEAFF

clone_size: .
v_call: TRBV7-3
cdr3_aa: CASSFSGGGTGEQYF

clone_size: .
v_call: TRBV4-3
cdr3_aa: CASSQGLVAGGRDEQFF

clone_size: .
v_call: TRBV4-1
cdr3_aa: CASSQLQGVRSQGTEAFF

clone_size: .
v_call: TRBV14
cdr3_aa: CASSQGLKNIQYF

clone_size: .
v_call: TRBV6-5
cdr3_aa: CASSPRGTSTDTQYF

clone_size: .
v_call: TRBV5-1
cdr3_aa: CASSLGQTLSYNEQFF

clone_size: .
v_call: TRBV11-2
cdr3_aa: CASKPRRTSGVDGDTQYF

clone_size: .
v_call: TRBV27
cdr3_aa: CASSPDRAQPQHF

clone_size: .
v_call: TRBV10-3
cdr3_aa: CAISDYREVGTDTQYF

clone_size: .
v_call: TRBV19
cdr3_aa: CASSKAGYEQYF

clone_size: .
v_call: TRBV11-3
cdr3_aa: CASSIGLANTGELFF

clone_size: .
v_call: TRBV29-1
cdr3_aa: CSVETGGRDGYTF

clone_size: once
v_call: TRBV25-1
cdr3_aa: CASSDSGQWEETQYF

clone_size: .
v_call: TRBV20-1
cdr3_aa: CSARVLYEQYF